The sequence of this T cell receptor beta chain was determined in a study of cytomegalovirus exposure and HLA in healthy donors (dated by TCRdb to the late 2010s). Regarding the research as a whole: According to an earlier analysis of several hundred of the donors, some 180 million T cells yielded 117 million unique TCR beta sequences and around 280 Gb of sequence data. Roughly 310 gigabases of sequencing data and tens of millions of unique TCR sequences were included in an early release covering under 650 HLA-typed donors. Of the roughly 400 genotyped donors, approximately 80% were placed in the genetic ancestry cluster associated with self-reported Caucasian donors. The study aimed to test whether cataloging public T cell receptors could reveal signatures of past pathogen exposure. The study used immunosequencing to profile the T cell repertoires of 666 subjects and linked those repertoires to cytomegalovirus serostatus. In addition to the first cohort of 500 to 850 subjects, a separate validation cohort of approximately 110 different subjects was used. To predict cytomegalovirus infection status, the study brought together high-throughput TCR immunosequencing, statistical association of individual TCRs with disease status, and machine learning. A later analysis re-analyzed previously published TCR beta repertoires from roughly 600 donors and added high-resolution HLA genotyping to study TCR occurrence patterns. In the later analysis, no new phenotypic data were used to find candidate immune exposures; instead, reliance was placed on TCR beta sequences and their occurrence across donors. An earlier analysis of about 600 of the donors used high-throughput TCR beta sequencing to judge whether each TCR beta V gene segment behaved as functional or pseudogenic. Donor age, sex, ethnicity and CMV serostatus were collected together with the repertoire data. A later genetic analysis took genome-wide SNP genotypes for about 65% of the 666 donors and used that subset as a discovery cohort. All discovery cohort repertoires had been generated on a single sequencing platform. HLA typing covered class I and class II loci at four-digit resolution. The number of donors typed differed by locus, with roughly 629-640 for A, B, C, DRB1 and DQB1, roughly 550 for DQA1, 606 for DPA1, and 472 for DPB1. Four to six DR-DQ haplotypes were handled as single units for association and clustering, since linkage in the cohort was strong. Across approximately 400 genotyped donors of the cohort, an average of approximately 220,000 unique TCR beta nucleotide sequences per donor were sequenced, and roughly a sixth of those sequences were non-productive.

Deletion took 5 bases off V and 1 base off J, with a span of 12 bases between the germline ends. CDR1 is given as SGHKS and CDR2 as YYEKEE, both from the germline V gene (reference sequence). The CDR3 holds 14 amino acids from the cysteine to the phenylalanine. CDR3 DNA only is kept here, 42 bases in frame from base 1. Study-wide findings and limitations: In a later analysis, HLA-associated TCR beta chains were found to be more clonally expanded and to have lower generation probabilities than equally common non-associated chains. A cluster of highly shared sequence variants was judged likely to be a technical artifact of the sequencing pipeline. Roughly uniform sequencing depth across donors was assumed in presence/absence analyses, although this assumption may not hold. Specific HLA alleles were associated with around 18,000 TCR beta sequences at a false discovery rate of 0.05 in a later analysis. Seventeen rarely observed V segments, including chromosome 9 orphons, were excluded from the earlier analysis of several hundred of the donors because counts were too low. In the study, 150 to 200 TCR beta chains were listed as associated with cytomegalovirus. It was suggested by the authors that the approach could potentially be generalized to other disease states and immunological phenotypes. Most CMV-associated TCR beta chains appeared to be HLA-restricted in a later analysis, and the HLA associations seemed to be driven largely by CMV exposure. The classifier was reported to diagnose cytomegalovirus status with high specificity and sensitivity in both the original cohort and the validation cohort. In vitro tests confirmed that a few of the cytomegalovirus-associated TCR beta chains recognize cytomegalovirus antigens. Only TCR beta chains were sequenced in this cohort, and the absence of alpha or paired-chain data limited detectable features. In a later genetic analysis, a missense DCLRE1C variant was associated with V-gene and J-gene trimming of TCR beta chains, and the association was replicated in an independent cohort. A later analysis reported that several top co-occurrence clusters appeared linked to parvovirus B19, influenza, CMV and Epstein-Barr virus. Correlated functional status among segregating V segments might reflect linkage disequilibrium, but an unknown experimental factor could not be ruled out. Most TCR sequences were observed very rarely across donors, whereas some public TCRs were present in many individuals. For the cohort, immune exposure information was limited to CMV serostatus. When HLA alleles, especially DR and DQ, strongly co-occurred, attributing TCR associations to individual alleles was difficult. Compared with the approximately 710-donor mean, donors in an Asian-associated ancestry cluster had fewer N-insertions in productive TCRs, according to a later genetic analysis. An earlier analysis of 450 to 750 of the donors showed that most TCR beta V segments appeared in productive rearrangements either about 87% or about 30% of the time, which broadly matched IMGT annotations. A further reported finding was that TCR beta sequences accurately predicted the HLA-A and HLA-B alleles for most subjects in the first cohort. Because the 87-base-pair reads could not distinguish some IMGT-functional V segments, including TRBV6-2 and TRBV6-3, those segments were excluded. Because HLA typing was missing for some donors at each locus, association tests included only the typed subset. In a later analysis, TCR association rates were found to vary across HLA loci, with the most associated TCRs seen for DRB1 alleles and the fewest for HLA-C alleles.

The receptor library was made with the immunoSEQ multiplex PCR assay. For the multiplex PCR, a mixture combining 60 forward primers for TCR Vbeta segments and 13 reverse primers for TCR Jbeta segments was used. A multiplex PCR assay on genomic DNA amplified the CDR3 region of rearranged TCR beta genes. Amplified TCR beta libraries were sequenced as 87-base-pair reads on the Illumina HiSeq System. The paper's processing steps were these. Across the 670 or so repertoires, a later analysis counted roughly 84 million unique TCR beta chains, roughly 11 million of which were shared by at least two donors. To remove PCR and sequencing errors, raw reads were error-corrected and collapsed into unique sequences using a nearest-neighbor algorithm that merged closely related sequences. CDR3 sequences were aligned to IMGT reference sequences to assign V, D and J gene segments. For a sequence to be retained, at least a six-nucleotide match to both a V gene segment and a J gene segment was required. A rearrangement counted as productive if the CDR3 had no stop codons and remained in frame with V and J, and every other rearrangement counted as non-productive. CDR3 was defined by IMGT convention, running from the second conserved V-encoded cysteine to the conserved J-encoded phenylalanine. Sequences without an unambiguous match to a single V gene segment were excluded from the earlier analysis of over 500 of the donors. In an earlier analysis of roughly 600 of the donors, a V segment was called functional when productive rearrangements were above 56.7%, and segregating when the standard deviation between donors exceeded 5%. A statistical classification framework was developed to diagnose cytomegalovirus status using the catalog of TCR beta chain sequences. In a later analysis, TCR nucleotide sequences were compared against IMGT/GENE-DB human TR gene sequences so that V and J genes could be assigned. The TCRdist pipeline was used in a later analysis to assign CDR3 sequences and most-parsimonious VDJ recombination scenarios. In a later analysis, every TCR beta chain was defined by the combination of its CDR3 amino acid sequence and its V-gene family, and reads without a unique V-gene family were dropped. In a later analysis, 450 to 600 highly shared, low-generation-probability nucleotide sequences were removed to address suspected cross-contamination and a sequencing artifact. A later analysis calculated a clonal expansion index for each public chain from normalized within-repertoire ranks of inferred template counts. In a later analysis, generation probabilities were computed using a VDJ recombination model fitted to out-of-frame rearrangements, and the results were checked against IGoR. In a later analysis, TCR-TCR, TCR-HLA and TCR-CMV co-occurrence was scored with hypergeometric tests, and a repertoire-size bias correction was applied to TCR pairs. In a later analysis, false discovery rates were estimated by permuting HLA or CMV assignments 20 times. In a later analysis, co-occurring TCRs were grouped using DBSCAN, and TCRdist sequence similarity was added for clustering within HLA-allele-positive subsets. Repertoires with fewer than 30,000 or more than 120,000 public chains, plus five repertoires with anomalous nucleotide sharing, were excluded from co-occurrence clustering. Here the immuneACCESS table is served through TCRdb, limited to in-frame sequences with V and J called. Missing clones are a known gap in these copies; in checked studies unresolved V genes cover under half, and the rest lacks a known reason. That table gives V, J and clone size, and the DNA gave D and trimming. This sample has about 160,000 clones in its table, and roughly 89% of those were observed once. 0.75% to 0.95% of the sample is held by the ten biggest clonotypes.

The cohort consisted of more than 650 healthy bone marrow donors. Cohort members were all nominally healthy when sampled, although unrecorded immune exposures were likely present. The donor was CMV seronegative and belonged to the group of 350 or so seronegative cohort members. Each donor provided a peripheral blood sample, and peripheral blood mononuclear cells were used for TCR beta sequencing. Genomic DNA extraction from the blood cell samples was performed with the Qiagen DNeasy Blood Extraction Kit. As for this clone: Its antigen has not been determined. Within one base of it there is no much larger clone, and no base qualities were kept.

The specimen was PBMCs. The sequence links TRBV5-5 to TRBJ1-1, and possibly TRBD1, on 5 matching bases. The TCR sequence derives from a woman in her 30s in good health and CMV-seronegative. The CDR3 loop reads CASSSRGGNTEAFF. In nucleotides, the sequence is TGTGCCAGCAGTTCTAGGGGCGGGAACACTGAAGCTTTCTTT.